This T cell receptor (beta chain) derives from a study of blood T cell repertoires in COVID-19. Study summary: Samples of COVID-19 (acute and convalescent) were obtained from the United States, Italy and Spain.

As handled by the study authors: Using reference gene primer amplification, nucleated cell counts were estimated. The data were produced by immunoSEQ multiplex PCR, yet TCRdb's version contains in-frame clones alone and is incomplete. D and trimming come from the DNA, and the V and J calls and clone size come from that table. The sample has about 82,000 clones; around 80% are singletons. Seattle patients were enrolled while actively infected and followed longitudinally. This clone was counted once. V was cut by 8 bases and J by 4 bases, with 11 bases left in between. From germline, CDR1 is MDHEN and CDR2 SYDVKM. This CDR3 region has 12 residues.

This clonotype was obtained from a man aged 55 to 70 with COVID-19, enrolled during active disease. The sample comprised peripheral blood. The genes are TRBV28 and TRBJ1-1; D unresolved. The CDR3 protein is CASLRRSTEAFF. CDR3 bases: TGTGCCAGCCTGAGGAGAAGCACTGAAGCTTTCTTT. The whole variable domain, remainder taken from reference TRBV28 and TRBJ1-1, is DVKVTQSSRYLVKRTGEKVFLECVQDMDHENMFWYRQDPGLGLRLIYFSYDVKMKEKGDIPEGYSVSREKKERFSLILESASTNQTSMYLCASLRRSTEAFFGQGTRLTVV.